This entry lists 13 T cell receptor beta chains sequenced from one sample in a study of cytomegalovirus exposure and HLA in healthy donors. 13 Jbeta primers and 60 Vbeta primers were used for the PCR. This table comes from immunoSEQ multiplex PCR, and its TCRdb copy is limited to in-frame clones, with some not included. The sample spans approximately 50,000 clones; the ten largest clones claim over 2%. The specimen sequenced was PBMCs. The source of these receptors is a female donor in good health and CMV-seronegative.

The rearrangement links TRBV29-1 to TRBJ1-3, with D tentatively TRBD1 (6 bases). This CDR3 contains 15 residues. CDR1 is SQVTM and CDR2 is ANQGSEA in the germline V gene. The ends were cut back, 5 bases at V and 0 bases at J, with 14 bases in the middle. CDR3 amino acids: CSVSGRGHSGNTIYF. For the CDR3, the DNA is TGCAGCGTTTCCGGACGGGGACACTCTGGAAACACCATATATTTT. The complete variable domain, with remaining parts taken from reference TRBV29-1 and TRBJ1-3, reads SAVISQKPSRDICQRGTSLTIQCQVDSQVTMMFWYRQQPGQSLTLIATANQGSEATYESGFVIDKFPISRPNLTFSTLTVSNMSPEDSSIYLCSVSGRGHSGNTIYFGEGSWLTVV.

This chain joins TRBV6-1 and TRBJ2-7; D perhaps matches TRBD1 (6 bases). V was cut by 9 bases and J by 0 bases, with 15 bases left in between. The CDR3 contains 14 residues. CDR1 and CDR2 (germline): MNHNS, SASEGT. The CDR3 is CASSDRWSSYEQYF. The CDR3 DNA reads TGTGCCAGTAGCGACAGGTGGAGCTCCTACGAGCAGTACTTC.

The CDR3 region has the DNA TGCGCCAGCAGCCCCGAGCTAGTGGAGACCCAGTACTTC. Protein sequence: CASSPELVETQYF. This chain uses TRBV5-1 with TRBJ2-5; no definite D call. Trimming removed 4 bases at V and 5 bases at J, with 12 bases between. Germline CDR1 and CDR2: SGHRS and YFSETQ. This CDR3 has 13 residues.

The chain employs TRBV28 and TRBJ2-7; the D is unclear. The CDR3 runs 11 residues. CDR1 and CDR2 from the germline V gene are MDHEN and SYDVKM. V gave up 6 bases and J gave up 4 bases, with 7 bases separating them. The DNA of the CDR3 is TGTGCCAGCAGGGCCCTTTACGAGCAGTACTTC. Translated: CASRALYEQYF.

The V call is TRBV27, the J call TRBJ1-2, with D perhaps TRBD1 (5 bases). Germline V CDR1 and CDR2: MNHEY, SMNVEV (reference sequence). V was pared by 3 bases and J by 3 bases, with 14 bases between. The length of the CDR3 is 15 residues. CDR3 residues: CASSLSGAQYYGYTF. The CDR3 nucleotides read TGTGCCAGCAGTTTGAGCGGGGCCCAATACTATGGCTACACCTTC.

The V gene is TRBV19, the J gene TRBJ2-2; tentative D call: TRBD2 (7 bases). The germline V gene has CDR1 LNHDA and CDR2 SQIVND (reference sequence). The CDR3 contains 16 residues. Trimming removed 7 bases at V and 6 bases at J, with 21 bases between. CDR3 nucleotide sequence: TGTGCCAGTATTGGCAGGTGGGGGGGCCGGGCCGGGGAGCTGTTTTTT. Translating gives CASIGRWGGRAGELFF.

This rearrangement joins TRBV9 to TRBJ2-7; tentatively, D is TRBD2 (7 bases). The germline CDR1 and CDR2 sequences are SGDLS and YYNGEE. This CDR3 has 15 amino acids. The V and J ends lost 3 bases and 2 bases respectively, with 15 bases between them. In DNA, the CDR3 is TGTGCCAGCAGCGCTGGGGGGGGCCTCCCCTACGAGCAGTACTTC. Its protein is CASSAGGGLPYEQYF.

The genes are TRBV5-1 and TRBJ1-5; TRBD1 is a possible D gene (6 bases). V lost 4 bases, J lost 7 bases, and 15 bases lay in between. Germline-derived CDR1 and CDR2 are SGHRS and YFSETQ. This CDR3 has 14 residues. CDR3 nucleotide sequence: TGCGCCAGCAGCGTGACAGGAGGCGGGCAGCCCCAGCATTTT. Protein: CASSVTGGGQPQHF.

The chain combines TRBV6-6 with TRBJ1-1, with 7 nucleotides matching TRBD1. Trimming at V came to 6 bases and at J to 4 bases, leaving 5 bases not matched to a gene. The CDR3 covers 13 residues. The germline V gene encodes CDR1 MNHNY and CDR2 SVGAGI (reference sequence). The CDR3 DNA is TGTGCCAGCAGCAAACAGGGGTTCACTGAAGCTTTCTTT. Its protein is CASSKQGFTEAFF.

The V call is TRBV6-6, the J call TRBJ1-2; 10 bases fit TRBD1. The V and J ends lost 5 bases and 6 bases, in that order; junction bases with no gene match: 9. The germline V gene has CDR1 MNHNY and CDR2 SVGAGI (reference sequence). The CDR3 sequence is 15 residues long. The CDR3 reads CASSDPGQGIDGYTF. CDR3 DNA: TGTGCCAGCAGTGACCCGGGACAGGGGATCGATGGCTACACCTTC.

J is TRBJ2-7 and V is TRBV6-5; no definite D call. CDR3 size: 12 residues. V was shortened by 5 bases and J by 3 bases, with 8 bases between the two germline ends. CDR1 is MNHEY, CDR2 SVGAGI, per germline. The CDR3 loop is CASSPQNYEQYF. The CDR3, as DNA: TGTGCCAGCAGTCCCCAGAACTACGAGCAGTACTTC.

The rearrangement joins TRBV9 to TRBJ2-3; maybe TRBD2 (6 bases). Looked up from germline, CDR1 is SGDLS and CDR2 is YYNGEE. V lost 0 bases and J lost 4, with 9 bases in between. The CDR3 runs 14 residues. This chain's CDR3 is CASSVVAGPDTQYF. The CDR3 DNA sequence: TGTGCCAGCAGCGTAGTTGCGGGGCCAGATACGCAGTATTTT.

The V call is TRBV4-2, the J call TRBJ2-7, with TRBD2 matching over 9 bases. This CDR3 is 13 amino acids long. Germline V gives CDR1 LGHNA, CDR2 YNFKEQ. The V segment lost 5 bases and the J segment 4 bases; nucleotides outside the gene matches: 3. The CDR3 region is CASSAGGLYEQYF. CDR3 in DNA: TGTGCCAGCAGCGCGGGAGGGCTGTACGAGCAGTACTTC.